This TCR beta chain was recovered during a study of blood T cells in healthy people across ages (dated by TCRdb to about 2015). Describing the broader study: In model experiments, roughly one uniquely barcoded TCR beta cDNA molecule per two T cells was captured by template switching. The study measured age-related changes in TCR beta repertoire diversity using deep sequencing normalized with unique cDNA molecular identifiers. Four age groups were formed from the donors: young (average roughly 16 years), middle-aged (approximately 39), aged (under 70) and long-lived (approximately 78). Using the same blood draw, the study looked at two additional independent replicas of 1 million unique cDNA reads for two donors, one aged 18 to 30 and the other aged 80 or older. On the study overall, not on this receptor specifically: Since profiling was done on bulk unsorted PBMCs, naive and antigen-experienced compartments could not be conclusively compared. Because the CMV infection status of the donors was unknown, age-related changes in expanded clonotypes may potentially have been confounded. Estimates of total diversity from one million sequenced T cells were regarded as lower bounds and underestimates. The percentage of naive T cells measured by flow cytometry correlated strongly with observed TCR beta diversity. Observed TCR beta diversity per million T cells fell roughly linearly with age, and a significant reduction was already apparent by age roughly 41. Compared with the aged group, the long-lived group had more naive CD4+ T cells, fewer expanded clones and increased TCR diversity, suggesting age selection.

The method behind the library was 5' RACE. The sample was run on an Illumina HiSeq 2500. A second PCR of roughly 6 to 12 cycles was performed with a sample-barcoded 5' primer and a J-beta primer mix. Each TCR beta cDNA molecule received a unique molecular identifier from a template-switch 5' adaptor carrying 12 random nucleotides. At least 3 million CDR3-containing paired-end reads were obtained from each sample. First-strand cDNA synthesis was performed from all RNA using the Mint cDNA synthesis kit, with priming by a TRBC-specific oligonucleotide. After uracil-DNA glycosylase treatment, a first 18-cycle PCR used universal primers M1SS and BC2_uni_R on all cDNA. The source study handled its data this way. For normalization, 1 million high-quality reads, each with a distinct molecular identifier, were randomly selected from each sample. Reads with shared molecular identifiers were discarded instead of being binned into consensus sequences. MiTCR, with a Q25 quality threshold and the strictest error-elimination algorithm, was used for CDR3 identification, clonotype clustering and error correction. A nonparametric unseen species model using Euler transformation provided a lower-bound estimate of total TCR beta diversity. TCRdb took the public reads, trimmed them with fastp at Q25, ran MiXCR for clone calling and kept in-frame beta chains. Every entry covers one CDR3 protein and lists the most common genes and DNA from its rows. These V and J calls are TCRdb output, not the study's own analysis. The sample table holds some 850,000 distinct CDR3 sequences, of which around 24% were seen once. The ten biggest clones cover under 3% of the sample.

The roughly 39 donors, aged roughly 6 to 95 years, were systemically healthy Caucasian individuals from Russia. Ten milliliters of peripheral blood were collected from each donor into EDTA-treated Vacutainer tubes. Ficoll-Paque density-gradient centrifugation was used to isolate PBMCs, with at least 6 million per sample. Total RNA was extracted from PBMCs with Trizol reagent, with at least 6 micrograms obtained per sample. For every donor, flow cytometry on a PBMC aliquot measured the percentage of naive CD45RAhigh/CD27high T cells. This clonotype was counted only a few times. Its antigen remains undetermined. Base quality data are lacking; no much larger clone is found one base away. CDR1 and CDR2 were assigned from the germline V gene as SQVTM and ANQGSEA. The CDR3 sequence holds 14 residues, the cysteine and phenylalanine included. The retained sequence is limited to the CDR3, 42 bases, with the frame set at the first base. The junction carries 16 bases between V and J, which are trimmed by 3 bases and 5 bases respectively.

Another study also made use of these data, one on T cells of mothers and their children. The second publication reports: Donors were nine systemically healthy Caucasian individuals: three mothers and their six children. cDNA synthesis consumed the entire amount of extracted RNA, loaded at roughly 1.5 ug RNA in each 15 ul reaction. In the second PCR, the M1S primer added sample barcodes and 2-4 random nucleotides. Over 10 million TCR beta CDR3 reads came from each mother, compared with some 3 million reads from each child. Thymic selection shapes the output of TCR recombination in a similar way in related and unrelated pairs, and inherited differences have a minor effect. Related mother-child pairs always showed normalized repertoire overlap that was slightly higher than in unrelated mother-child pairs, though the difference was never significant. No persistent microchimeric T cell clones were found, with a detection sensitivity of around 100 clones per million clonotypes. Deep NGS was used in the study to compare the TCR beta repertoires of mothers and children and to look for features that separate related mother-child pairs from unrelated individuals. Mothers averaged around 40 +/- 4 years of age and children averaged around 10 +/- 4 years. After adapter ligation was performed with NEBNext reagents, the libraries were sequenced on an Illumina HiSeq 2000 with 100+100 nt paired-end reads. To prevent cross-contamination, the mother and child libraries were prepared a month apart and were sequenced in separate runs. Between roughly 500,000 and 2,300,000 distinct TCR beta clonotypes were identified per donor. Naive TCR beta clonotypes were estimated from low-frequency clonotypes matched to each donor's FACS-determined naive share, without sorting.

This receptor chain uses TRBV29-1 and TRBJ1-1, with no D gene named confidently. The TCR was taken from a boy aged 5 to 17 in good health. The material sequenced was blood. The DNA sequence is TGCAGCGTTGACAAAGATCCCGGGGAGACTGAAGCTTTCTTT. This sequence encodes CSVDKDPGETEAFF. Extended through the reference TRBV29-1 and TRBJ1-1 proteins, this CDR3 yields the full variable domain: SAVISQKPSRDICQRGTSLTIQCQVDSQVTMMFWYRQQPGQSLTLIATANQGSEATYESGFVIDKFPISRPNLTFSTLTVSNMSPEDSSIYLCSVDKDPGETEAFFGQGTRLTVV.